Listed here are 27 T cell receptor beta chains from one sample, sequenced in a study of early T cells in non-severe SARS-CoV-2 infection. TCRdb recomputed calls from the 5' RACE reads with MiXCR, one row per CDR3 protein. The sample has about 81,000 distinct CDR3 sequences, around 15% seen once. The sequencing input was whole blood. The receptors were gathered from an adult who was a healthcare worker with PCR-confirmed SARS-CoV-2 infection or an uninfected control (not recorded which).

This clonotype was counted many times. The V and J genes are TRBV6-1 and TRBJ1-2; D gene ambiguous. The V and J ends lost 2 bases and 2 bases respectively, with 6 bases between them. Germline CDR1 is MNHNS and CDR2 is SASEGT. CDR3 size: 13 residues. CDR3 in DNA: TGTGCCAGCAGTGAAAAGCAGAACTATGGCTACACCTTC. It yields the protein CASSEKQNYGYTF.

This clonotype came up a few times. This chain uses TRBV18 with TRBJ1-3, with unresolved D. The CDR3 length is 13 residues. Germline CDR1 and CDR2: KGHSH and LQKENI. Trimming removed 3 bases from V and 0 bases from J, with 3 bases in between. CDR3 DNA sequence: TGTGCCAGCTCACCCCCCTCTGGAAACACCATATATTTT. Amino acids: CASSPPSGNTIYF.

The J gene is TRBJ2-3, the V gene TRBV4-3; 9 bases fit TRBD2. J was trimmed by 8 bases and V by 0 bases; bases with no gene match: 9. The CDR3 loop spans 16 amino acids. Per germline, CDR1 LGHNA and CDR2 YSLEER. The CDR3 bases are TGCGCCAGCAGCCAAGATCTCGGCGGGGGGGCCCCTACGCAGTATTTT. It translates to CASSQDLGGGAPTQYF.

This clonotype was detected a few times. The rearrangement joins TRBV6-2 or TRBV6-3 to TRBJ2-2; 8 positions agree with TRBD2. From germline, CDR1 is MNHEY and CDR2 SVGEGT. The CDR3 runs 15 residues. After removal of 8 bases from V and 0 bases from J, the junction contained 5 bases not matched to a gene. CDR3 amino acids: CASLLAVPNTGELFF. In DNA form, the CDR3 reads TGTGCCAGCCTACTAGCGGTACCGAACACCGGGGAGCTGTTTTTT.

This sequence joins TRBV30 and TRBJ2-1; possible D gene TRBD2, 6 bases. Germline CDR1 is GTSNPN and CDR2 is SVGIG (reference sequence). V was cut by 4 bases and J by 7 bases, with 17 bases left in between. The CDR3 covers 14 residues. The CDR3 reads CAWTWDNGGNEQFF. CDR3 sequence (DNA): TGTGCCTGGACATGGGATAACGGAGGGAATGAGCAGTTCTTC.

The chain uses TRBV4-1 and TRBJ2-7, with TRBD1 as a possible D gene (5 bases). Between the trimmed V and J ends, which lost 0 bases and 3 bases, there was a span of 18 bases. The germline gives CDR1 MGHRA, CDR2 YSYEKL. The length of the CDR3 is 17 residues. In DNA form, the CDR3 reads TGCGCCAGCAGCCAAGATCGAGTGTCGAGCGACAGCTACGAGCAGTACTTC. As protein: CASSQDRVSSDSYEQYF.

This clonotype has ten or more counts. This rearrangement joins TRBV7-2 to TRBJ2-1; D remains ambiguous. V was shortened by 7 bases and J by 5 bases, with 15 bases between the two germline ends. CDR1 and CDR2 (germline): SGHTA, FQGNSA. The CDR3 spans 14 residues. CDR3 nucleotide sequence: TGTGCCAGCAACGTTGACCACGGTAACAATGAGCAGTTCTTC. Translating gives CASNVDHGNNEQFF.

The chain has TRBV6-5 and TRBJ2-2, with D unresolved. The CDR3 runs 12 residues. Trimming took off 2 bases at V and 6 bases at J, with 4 bases between the two ends. From germline, CDR1 is MNHEY and CDR2 SVGAGI. CDR3: CASSYASGELFF. CDR3 DNA sequence: TGTGCCAGCAGTTACGCCTCCGGGGAGCTGTTTTTT.

This clonotype was found a few times. The rearrangement joins TRBV5-1 to TRBJ1-3; D call uncertain. Germline lookup yields CDR1 SGHRS and CDR2 YFSETQ. The V and J ends lost 4 bases and 0 bases respectively, with 11 bases between them. This CDR3 spans 15 amino acids. CDR3 coding DNA: TGCGCCAGCAGCGAAGTCAATCACTCTGGAAACACCATATATTTT. The encoded protein is CASSEVNHSGNTIYF.

This chain joins TRBV7-8 and TRBJ1-2, with D hard to call. The CDR3 loop spans 13 amino acids. V was cut by 5 bases and J by 3 bases, with 10 bases left in between. Germline V gene sequence: CDR1 SGHVS, CDR2 FQNEAQ. The CDR3 is CASSPAPDYGYTF. DNA of the CDR3: TGTGCCAGCAGCCCAGCGCCGGACTATGGCTACACCTTC.

This clonotype showed up many times. The chain has TRBV7-8 and TRBJ2-7, with D tentatively TRBD1 (6 bases). From germline, CDR1 is SGHVS and CDR2 FQNEAQ. This CDR3 spans 14 amino acids. Trimming shortened V by 7 bases and J by 4 bases, and 17 bases separated the two germline ends. The DNA for the CDR3 is TGTGCCAGCACCTTGAACAGGGCGCAATACGAGCAGTACTTC. It translates to CASTLNRAQYEQYF.

V is TRBV3-1 and J is TRBJ2-5; TRBD2 might be the D (5 bases). Germline CDR1 is LGHDT and CDR2 is YNNKEL (reference sequence). The CDR3 covers 15 residues. The germline V and J ends were trimmed by 1 base and 11 bases, with 20 bases remaining between them. As DNA, the CDR3 is TGTGCCAGCAGCCAAGGCCGCGACTACCGAGCCCTACAGTACTTC. This codes for CASSQGRDYRALQYF.

J is TRBJ2-3 and V is TRBV11-2, with 11 positions matching TRBD2. Germline CDR1 is SGHAT and CDR2 is FQNNGV. The CDR3 runs to 13 residues. V was pared by 6 bases and J by 4 bases, with 0 bases of the junction left unmatched. CDR3: CASRGLAADTQYF. CDR3 nucleotide sequence: TGTGCCAGCAGGGGACTAGCGGCAGATACGCAGTATTTT.

This clonotype was detected a few times. The J gene is TRBJ1-5, the V gene TRBV5-1; TRBD1 is a possible D gene (6 bases). V was cut by 3 bases and J by 5 bases, with 9 bases left in between. This CDR3 spans 13 amino acids. The germline gives CDR1 SGHRS, CDR2 YFSETQ. This CDR3 is CASSSQGDQPQHF. Here the CDR3 DNA reads TGCGCCAGCAGCTCACAGGGAGATCAGCCCCAGCATTTT.

In this sample, this clonotype turned up a few times. The chain couples TRBV25-1 to TRBJ2-3; D is perhaps TRBD1 (6 bases). Germline assignment: CDR1 MGHDK and CDR2 SYGVNS. The V gene lost 1 base and the J gene lost 1 base, with 12 bases spanning the gap. The CDR3 sequence is 16 residues long. The CDR3 sequence is CASSELGQGRTDTQYF. The CDR3 bases are TGTGCCAGCAGTGAATTAGGGCAGGGGCGCACAGATACGCAGTATTTT.

This clonotype was observed a handful of times. The rearrangement uses TRBV4-1 and TRBJ2-3; 8 bases agree with TRBD2. This CDR3 has 14 amino acids. The ends lost 6 bases at V and 6 bases at J; junction bases unmatched: 8. CDR1 and CDR2 (germline): MGHRA, YSYEKL. The CDR3 loop is CASSQGLVADTQYF. CDR3 DNA sequence: TGCGCCAGCAGTCAGGGACTAGTGGCGGATACGCAGTATTTT.

This clonotype has ten or more counts. The chain is built from TRBV6-6 and TRBJ1-3; the match to TRBD1 covers 7 bases. The CDR3 sequence is 17 residues long. CDR1 is MNHNY, CDR2 SVGAGI, per germline (reference sequence). V dropped 6 bases and J dropped 0; count of bases not matched to a gene: 11. DNA of the CDR3: TGTGCCAGCAGGTTACCCCCCGGGACAGTCTCTGGAAACACCATATATTTT. It specifies CASRLPPGTVSGNTIYF.

This chain links TRBV6-5 with TRBJ1-2; the match to TRBD1 covers 8 bases. Germline CDR1 and CDR2: MNHEY and SVGAGI. V lost 2 bases, J lost 9 bases, and 8 bases stayed unmatched. This CDR3 has 14 amino acids. CDR3 DNA: TGTGCCAGCAGTTACCGTCAGGGGGCAGGTAGCTACACCTTC. Residues: CASSYRQGAGSYTF.

The chain employs TRBV12-3 or TRBV12-4 and TRBJ1-4; tentatively, D is TRBD1 (5 bases). This CDR3 is built from 15 residues. V was trimmed by 6 bases and J by 8 bases, leaving 19 bases between them. The CDR3 DNA sequence: TGTGCCAGCAGCGCATTGGGGCAGGCCGGGGAAAAACTGTTTTTT. Protein: CASSALGQAGEKLFF.

The chain links TRBV5-4 to TRBJ2-6, with a possible D match to TRBD2 (6 bases). The germline gives CDR1 SGHNT, CDR2 YYREEE (reference sequence). This CDR3 comprises 16 residues. V was cut by 0 bases and J by 0 bases, with 7 bases left in between. The CDR3 sequence: CASSLGGGSGANVLTF. The CDR3 DNA reads as TGTGCCAGCAGCTTGGGGGGAGGCTCTGGGGCCAACGTCCTGACTTTC. Using reference TRBV5-4 and TRBJ2-6 for the parts outside the CDR3, the full variable domain is ETGVTQSPTHLIKTRGQQVTLRCSSQSGHNTVSWYQQALGQGPQFIFQYYREEENGRGNFPPRFSGLQFPNYSSELNVNALELDDSALYLCASSLGGGSGANVLTFGAGSRLTVL.

This clonotype has ten or more counts. The chain uses TRBV4-1 and TRBJ2-3; perhaps TRBD2 as D (6 bases). The CDR3 runs to 13 residues. The V end was cut by 8 bases, the J end by 5 bases, with 14 bases between. Germline V CDR1 and CDR2: MGHRA, YSYEKL. The CDR3 DNA is TGCGCCAGCCGGGACTCTTGGGGAGATACGCAGTATTTT. Translation gives CASRDSWGDTQYF.

In this sample, this clonotype turned up many times. This sequence joins TRBV6-5 and TRBJ1-5; TRBD1 matches at 8 bases. In germline, CDR1 is MNHEY, CDR2 SVGAGI. The CDR3 totals 15 residues. V dropped 6 bases and J dropped 3; count of bases not matched to a gene: 7. The CDR3 nucleotides are TGTGCCAGCAGCCCTGACAGGGGATACAATCAGCCCCAGCATTTT. Translation: CASSPDRGYNQPQHF.

The chain has TRBV18 and TRBJ1-2, with a possible D match to TRBD1 (5 bases). Germline CDR1 reads KGHSH; CDR2 reads LQKENI. V was clipped by 3 bases and J by 8 bases, with 16 bases between them. There are 14 residues in the CDR3. CDR3 protein: CASSPRGRGKGYTF. The CDR3 DNA is TGTGCCAGCTCACCCCGAGGGCGGGGGAAAGGCTACACCTTC.

In this sample, this clonotype turned up a few times. J is TRBJ2-1 and V is TRBV7-3; TRBD2 aligns across 7 bases. The germline V gene encodes CDR1 SGHTA and CDR2 FQGTGA. This CDR3 comprises 16 residues. The J segment lost 7 bases and the V segment lost 1 base, leaving 10 bases of the junction unmatched. The CDR3 here is CASSLIRGDPTNEQFF. CDR3 DNA: TGTGCCAGCAGCTTAATTCGGGGGGACCCAACAAATGAGCAGTTCTTC.

This clonotype was found a few times. V and J are TRBV3-1 and TRBJ2-1; 9 bases are a match to TRBD1. Germline CDR1 reads LGHDT; CDR2 reads YNNKEL (reference sequence). The CDR3 covers 16 residues. With V trimmed by 4 bases and J by 6 bases, 10 bases remained unmatched. CDR3 sequence reads: CASSPEQGAPFNEQFF. CDR3 bases: TGTGCCAGCAGCCCAGAACAGGGGGCGCCGTTCAATGAGCAGTTCTTC.

This chain connects TRBV28 to TRBJ2-1; 12 bases match TRBD2. The V segment lost 6 bases and the J segment 5 bases; nucleotides outside the gene matches: 8. This CDR3 comprises 16 residues. Germline values: CDR1 MDHEN, CDR2 SYDVKM. CDR3 region: CASRTPSGGAHNEQFF. Written as DNA, the CDR3 is TGTGCCAGCAGAACCCCTAGCGGGGGGGCGCACAATGAGCAGTTCTTC.

This clonotype was seen a few times. The chain uses TRBV6-2 or TRBV6-3 and TRBJ1-1; D call uncertain. Germline CDR1 reads MNHEY; CDR2 reads SVGEGT. The V end was cut by 6 bases, the J end by 0 bases, with 14 bases between. The CDR3 loop spans 15 amino acids. CDR3 sequence: CASRRPLDLNTEAFF. The CDR3 bases are TGTGCCAGCAGACGCCCCCTAGACTTGAACACTGAAGCTTTCTTT.